Sequencing of this TCR beta chain was carried out in a study of early T cells in non-severe SARS-CoV-2 infection. This clonotype was recorded many times. One entry per CDR3 protein results from TCRdb running MiXCR on the 5' RACE reads. Among 45,000 to 70,000 distinct CDR3 sequences listed, 6% to 7% were seen once. The CDR3 has 15 amino acids. The V and J ends lost 6 bases and 7 bases respectively, with 20 bases between them. This chain links TRBV12-3 or TRBV12-4 with TRBJ2-3; the D gene is possibly TRBD1 (6 bases). The TCR was taken from an adult who was a healthcare worker with PCR-confirmed SARS-CoV-2 infection or an uninfected control (not recorded which). Sequenced material: whole blood. CDR3: CASRRDNSLLNTQYF. CDR3 DNA: TGTGCCAGCAGGAGGGACAACTCGCTCCTAAATACGCAGTATTTT.